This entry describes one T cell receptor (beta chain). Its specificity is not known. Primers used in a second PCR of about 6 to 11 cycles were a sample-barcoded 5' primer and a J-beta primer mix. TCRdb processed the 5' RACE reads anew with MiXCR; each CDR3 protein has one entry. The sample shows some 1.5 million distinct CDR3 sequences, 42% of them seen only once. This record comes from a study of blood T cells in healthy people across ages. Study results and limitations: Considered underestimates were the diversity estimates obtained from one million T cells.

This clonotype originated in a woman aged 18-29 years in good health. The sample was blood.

CDR3 in DNA: TGTGCCAGCAGCGTAGACCCGAGGAACACTGAAGCTTTCTTT. This encodes CASSVDPRNTEAFF. The chain combines TRBV9 with TRBJ1-1; D ambiguous. The V gene lost 0 bases and the J gene lost 1 base, with 7 bases spanning the gap. From germline, CDR1 is SGDLS and CDR2 YYNGEE. The CDR3 totals 14 residues. The full variable domain, completed using reference TRBV9 and TRBJ1-1, is DSGVTQTPKHLITATGQRVTLRCSPRSGDLSVYWYQQSLDQGLQFLIQYYNGEERAKGNILERFSAQQFPDLHSELNLSSLELGDSALYFCASSVDPRNTEAFFGQGTRLTVV.